Listed here is a single TCR beta chain. Germline V gives CDR1 SGHDN, CDR2 FVKESK. V dropped 4 bases and J dropped 5 bases, with 11 bases sitting between them. CDR3 size: 13 residues. The sample comes from a study of shared clonotypes between healthy human individuals. Sequencing used immunoSEQ multiplex PCR; TCRdb keeps in-frame clones, though not all of them. There are around 320,000 clones in the sample; about nine tenths occur only once, and around 15% lies in the top ten. The sequencing input was memory CD8+ T cells sorted from blood. Subset reported: CD45RO+ cells pooled with CCR7-negative TemRA cells. This TCR was sampled from a man in his late teens or twenties in good health. The chain links TRBV14 to TRBJ1-1; TRBD1 is a possible D gene (5 bases). The CDR3 nucleotides are TGTGCCAGCAGCCTGGGGGGGTTGACTGAAGCTTTCTTT. Encoded protein: CASSLGGLTEAFF.